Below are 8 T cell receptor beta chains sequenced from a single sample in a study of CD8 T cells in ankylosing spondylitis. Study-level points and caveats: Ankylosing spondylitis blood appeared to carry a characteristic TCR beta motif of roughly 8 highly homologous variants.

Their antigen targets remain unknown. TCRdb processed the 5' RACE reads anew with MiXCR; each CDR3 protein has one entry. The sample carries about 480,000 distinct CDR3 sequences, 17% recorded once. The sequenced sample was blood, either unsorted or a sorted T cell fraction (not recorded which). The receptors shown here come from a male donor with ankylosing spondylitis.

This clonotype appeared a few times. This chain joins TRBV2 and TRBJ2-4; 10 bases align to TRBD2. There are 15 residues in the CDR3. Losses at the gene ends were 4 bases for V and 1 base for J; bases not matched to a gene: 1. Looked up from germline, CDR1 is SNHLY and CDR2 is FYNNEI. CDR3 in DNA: TGTGCCAGCAGTGGTAGCGGGGGGGCCAAAAACATTCAGTACTTC. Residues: CASSGSGGAKNIQYF.

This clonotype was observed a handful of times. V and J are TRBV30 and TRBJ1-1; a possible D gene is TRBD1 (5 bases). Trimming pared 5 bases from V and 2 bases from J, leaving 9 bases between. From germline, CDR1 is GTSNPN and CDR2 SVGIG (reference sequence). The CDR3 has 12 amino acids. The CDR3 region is CAWLDRNTEAFF. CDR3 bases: TGTGCCTGGTTAGACAGAAACACTGAAGCTTTCTTT.

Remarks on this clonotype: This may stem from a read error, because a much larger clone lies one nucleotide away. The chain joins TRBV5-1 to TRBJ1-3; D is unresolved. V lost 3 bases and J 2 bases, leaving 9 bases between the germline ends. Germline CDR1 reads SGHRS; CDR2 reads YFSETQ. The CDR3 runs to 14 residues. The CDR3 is CASSYGGAGNTIYF. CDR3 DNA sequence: TGCGCCAGCAGCTATGGAGGAGCTGGAAACACCATATATTTT.

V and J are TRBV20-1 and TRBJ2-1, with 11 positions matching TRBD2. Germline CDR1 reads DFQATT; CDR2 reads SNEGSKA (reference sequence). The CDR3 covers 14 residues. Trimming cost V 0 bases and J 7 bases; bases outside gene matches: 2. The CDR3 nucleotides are TGCAGTGCTAGAGACAGACTAGCGGGAAATGAGCAGTTCTTC. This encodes CSARDRLAGNEQFF.

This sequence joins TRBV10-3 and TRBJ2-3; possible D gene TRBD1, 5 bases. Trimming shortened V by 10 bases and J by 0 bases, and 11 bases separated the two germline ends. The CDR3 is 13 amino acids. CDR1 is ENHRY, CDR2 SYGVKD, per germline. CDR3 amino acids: CATQGASTDTQYF. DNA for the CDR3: TGTGCCACCCAAGGGGCGAGCACAGATACGCAGTATTTT.

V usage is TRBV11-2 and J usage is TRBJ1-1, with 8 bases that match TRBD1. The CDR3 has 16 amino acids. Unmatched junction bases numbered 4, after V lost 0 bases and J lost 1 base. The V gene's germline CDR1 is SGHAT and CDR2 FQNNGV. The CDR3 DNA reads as TGTGCCAGCAGCTTAGACAACAGGGGGTGGAACACTGAAGCTTTCTTT. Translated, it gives CASSLDNRGWNTEAFF.

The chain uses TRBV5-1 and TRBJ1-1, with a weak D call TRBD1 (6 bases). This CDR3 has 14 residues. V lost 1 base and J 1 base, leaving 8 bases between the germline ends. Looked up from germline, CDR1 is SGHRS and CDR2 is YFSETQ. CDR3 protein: CASSLIGGNTEAFF. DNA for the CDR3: TGCGCCAGCAGCTTGATAGGGGGGAACACTGAAGCTTTCTTT.

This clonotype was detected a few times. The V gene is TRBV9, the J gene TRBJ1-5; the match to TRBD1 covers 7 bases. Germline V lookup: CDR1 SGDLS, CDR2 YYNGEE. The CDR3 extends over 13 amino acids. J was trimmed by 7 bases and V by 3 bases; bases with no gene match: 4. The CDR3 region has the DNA TGTGCCAGCAGCGGAGAAGGGGGCCAGCCCCAGCATTTT. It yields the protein CASSGEGGQPQHF.